The subject of this entry is one T cell receptor beta chain. Its antigen is unknown. No base quality information exists; no much larger clone differs at one position. Participants in the prospective study were enrolled through a virtual design, were aged about 18 to 89 years, and lived in approximately 24 United States geographic areas. To assign participants to cohorts, the prospective study relied on clinical history that participants themselves reported in a screening survey and a study questionnaire. For ImmuneRACE Cohort 3, a participant was defined as recovered based on two consecutive negative NP/OP PCR tests, clearance by a healthcare professional, or resolution of symptoms. Mobile phlebotomists in the prospective study collected whole blood, serum and a nasopharyngeal or oropharyngeal swab from every participant. Over a roughly 2-month period, participants in the prospective study had the option of providing additional blood draws and questionnaires. Before DNA extraction, blood samples from the prospective study were shipped at room temperature or frozen.

The junction carries 17 bases between V and J, which are trimmed by 3 bases and 3 bases respectively. Reading the germline V gene gives CDR1 KGHSH and CDR2 LQKENI. The CDR3 sequence holds 16 residues, the cysteine and phenylalanine included. CDR3 DNA only is kept here, 48 bases in frame from base 1. This sample was taken from a study of blood T cell repertoires in COVID-19 (dated by TCRdb to between 2020 and 2021). Broadly, across the study: Samples covering the acute and convalescent phases of COVID-19 were provided by collaborators in the United States, Italy and Spain. The prospective study material was composed of cDNA or gDNA derived from T cells, B-cell-depleted T cells, or PBMCs. The dataset comprised deeply sampled blood TCRbeta repertoires from subjects exposed to, actively infected with, or recovered from COVID-19. The repertoires were released in a freely available public database intended as a resource for research on the immune response to SARS-CoV-2. The samples were drawn from the first 160 participants of the ongoing ImmuneRACE study and from more than 1,000 subjects provided by 6 global collaborators. A de-identified subject ID, COVID-19 status, age in years and sex were almost always included in the sample metadata. Where HLA class I and class II types were available, the types were taken from metadata supplied by the sample provider, not from assay-based typing.

TCRbeta CDR3 regions were amplified from genomic DNA by means of the immunoSEQ Assay, a bias-controlled multiplex PCR. For the original study's pipeline: Within the assay, amplification of reference gene primers was used to estimate how many nucleated cells each sample contained. To quantify the absolute abundance of each unique TCRbeta CDR3 rearrangement, sequence reads were collapsed and filtered. Productive Simpson clonality was computed per sample as the square root of Simpson's diversity index over productive rearrangements. What TCRdb holds here is the immuneACCESS table cut down to in-frame rearrangements. Part of the clones is not present; checked against another copy, under half of the missing clones reflect an unresolved V gene, and the others are unexplained. The V and J calls and clone size are taken from that table; D and trimming were inferred from the DNA. For this sample the table gives around 300,000 clones, of which roughly nine tenths were detected only once. Of the sample, less than 3% is held by the ten largest clones.

Broader findings and caveats from the paper: The amount of clinical and demographic metadata varied by source and participant and was provided uncurated.

The chain was built from TRBV18 and TRBJ1-1, and the D gene may be TRBD1, 5 bases matching. The sequence derives from a woman in her forties or fifties who had recovered from COVID-19. Material: PBMCs or T cells enriched from blood (not recorded which). The nucleotides are TGTGCCAGCTCACCGAAAGGGGCTTCGGGGGACACTGAAGCTTTCTTT. It specifies CASSPKGASGDTEAFF.